Each of the 29 T cell receptor beta chains below was sequenced from the same sample in a study of cytomegalovirus exposure and HLA in healthy donors. Vbeta (60) and Jbeta (13) primers were used in the PCR. Clones were sequenced by immunoSEQ multiplex PCR, and TCRdb holds only the in-frame ones, with some missing. The sample shows some 180,000 clones, about four fifths of them seen only once. The sample taken for sequencing was PBMCs. All receptors come from a man between 40 and 49 years old in good health and CMV-seropositive.

The chain is built from TRBV5-1 and TRBJ2-2, with D possibly TRBD1 on 6 matching bases. The CDR3 spans 15 residues. Germline loops: CDR1 SGHRS, CDR2 YFSETQ. V was clipped by 4 bases and J by 2 bases, with 12 bases between them. The CDR3 DNA follows: TGCGCCAGCAGCATTCGACAGGCCAACACCGGGGAGCTGTTTTTT. It is translated as CASSIRQANTGELFF.

The chain employs TRBV4-1 and TRBJ2-5; TRBD2 is a possible D gene (6 bases). Per the germline V gene, CDR1 is MGHRA and CDR2 is YSYEKL. This CDR3 has 14 amino acids. V lost 7 bases and J 7 bases, leaving 19 bases between the germline ends. The CDR3 nucleotides read TGCGCCAGCACCAGGGACTTGCTGAGCGGGACCCAGTACTTC. Translation gives CASTRDLLSGTQYF.

This rearrangement joins TRBV2 to TRBJ2-3; 14 bases are shared with TRBD2. V shed 7 bases, J shed 4 bases, and the junction held 7 bases outside the gene matches. Looked up from germline, CDR1 is SNHLY and CDR2 is FYNNEI. The CDR3 runs 16 residues. The CDR3 DNA reads TGTGCCAGCACCAAAGGACTAGCGGGAGGAGCAGATACGCAGTATTTT. Amino acids: CASTKGLAGGADTQYF.

This clone was detected only a few times. Written as DNA, the CDR3 is TGTGCCAGCAGCGCCCTAGGGGGGGGCGGAGAGACCCAGTACTTC. Translated: CASSALGGGGETQYF. The V call is TRBV9, the J call TRBJ2-5; D may be TRBD2 (7 bases). V dropped 3 bases and J dropped 4 bases, with 16 bases sitting between them. Germline lookup yields CDR1 SGDLS and CDR2 YYNGEE. The CDR3 is made up of 15 amino acids.

The chain combines TRBV4-1 with TRBJ2-2, with 7 bases matching TRBD2. Germline V lookup: CDR1 MGHRA, CDR2 YSYEKL. The CDR3 spans 16 residues. V was clipped by 2 bases and J by 6 bases; unmatched bases: 9. CDR3 nucleotides: TGCGCCAGCAGCCAACCGACACTAGCGCGTGCCGGGGAGCTGTTTTTT. Residues: CASSQPTLARAGELFF.

In its sample, this clone was seen a few times. The chain has TRBV23-1 and TRBJ1-5; a weak D match, TRBD1 (6 bases). Being an ORF, TRBV23-1 has a function that is uncertain. CDR3 length: 17 residues. Trimming took 0 bases from V and 0 from J, leaving 12 bases between them. The CDR3 reads CASSQSGGHTSNQPQHF. The CDR3 DNA follows: TGCGCCAGCAGTCAATCTGGGGGACACACTAGCAATCAGCCCCAGCATTTT.

V usage is TRBV10-1 and J usage is TRBJ1-1; D is perhaps TRBD1 (5 bases). Germline values: CDR1 WNHNN, CDR2 SYGVQD (reference sequence). Trimming pared 0 bases from V and 2 bases from J, leaving 10 bases between. The CDR3 loop spans 15 amino acids. This CDR3 is CASSESKGPNTEAFF. The CDR3, as DNA: TGCGCCAGCAGTGAGTCAAAGGGGCCAAACACTGAAGCTTTCTTT.

The rearrangement uses TRBV4-2 and TRBJ1-3; TRBD1 matches at 8 bases. Germline V gene data show CDR1 as LGHNA and CDR2 as YNFKEQ. V was clipped by 4 bases and J by 2 bases; unmatched bases: 16. The CDR3 extends over 19 amino acids. CDR3 in amino acids: CASSPRAGQGGRTGNTIYF. CDR3 nucleotide sequence: TGTGCCAGCAGCCCCCGTGCAGGACAGGGAGGAAGAACTGGAAACACCATATATTTT.

A remark on this clone: The sample holds other DNA sequences that translate to the same CDR3. The chain recombines TRBV6-5 with TRBJ2-5, with D tentatively TRBD2 (7 bases). CDR3 size: 14 residues. The germline V gene has CDR1 MNHEY and CDR2 SVGAGI. V lost 0 bases to trimming and J lost 5 bases, with 10 bases between them. DNA for the CDR3: TGTGCCAGCAGTTACTCAGGGGGAGGGGAGACCCAGTACTTC. Residues: CASSYSGGGETQYF.

The chain recombines TRBV4-2 with TRBJ2-7; 7 nucleotides line up with TRBD1. The CDR3 runs to 10 residues. Germline CDR1 is LGHNA and CDR2 is YNFKEQ. CDR3 coding DNA: TGTGCCAGCAGCCGTCGGGACAGAGGAGTC. Translating it yields CASSRRDRGV.

The chain joins TRBV18 to TRBJ2-3, with D possibly TRBD1 on 5 matching bases. This CDR3 has 15 residues. The germline V and J ends were trimmed by 4 bases and 0 bases, with 11 bases remaining between them. Per the germline V gene, CDR1 is KGHSH and CDR2 is LQKENI. The CDR3 region has the DNA TGTGCCAGCTCACTGACAGTCTCCAGCACAGATACGCAGTATTTT. Translated: CASSLTVSSTDTQYF.

The chain recombines TRBV7-4 with TRBJ2-7; 14 nucleotides align to TRBD2. This CDR3 comprises 19 residues. Germline V gene sequence: CDR1 SGHVT, CDR2 SQSDAQ. The ends lost 4 bases at V and 0 bases at J; junction bases unmatched: 11. CDR3 loop: CASSSTERGLAGVSYEQYF. The CDR3 DNA is TGTGCCAGCAGCTCAACGGAGAGGGGACTAGCGGGAGTCTCCTACGAGCAGTACTTC.

This sequence joins TRBV7-9 and TRBJ1-1; 7 bases are a match to TRBD1. The CDR3 length is 19 residues. In germline, CDR1 is SEHNR, CDR2 FQNEAQ (reference sequence). J was trimmed by 0 bases and V by 2 bases; bases with no gene match: 15. The CDR3 DNA sequence: TGTGCCAGCAGCTTAACTTTAGGGCATCCGGGACAGATGAACACTGAAGCTTTCTTT. Its protein is CASSLTLGHPGQMNTEAFF. The entire variable domain, with the rest obtained from reference TRBV7-9 and TRBJ1-1, is as follows: DTGVSQNPRHKITKRGQNVTFRCDPISEHNRLYWYRQTLGQGPEFLTYFQNEAQLEKSRLLSDRFSAERPKGSFSTLEIQRTEQGDSAMYLCASSLTLGHPGQMNTEAFFGQGTRLTVV.

The chain couples TRBV28 to TRBJ2-1, with D maybe TRBD2 (5 bases). The V gene's germline CDR1 is MDHEN and CDR2 SYDVKM. V dropped 7 bases and J dropped 0 bases, with 16 bases sitting between them. The CDR3 sequence is 16 residues long. The CDR3 sequence is CASTTFGGGSYNEQFF. DNA of the CDR3: TGTGCCAGCACTACCTTCGGCGGAGGCTCCTACAATGAGCAGTTCTTC.

In nucleotides, the CDR3 is TGTGCCAGCAGTTACACCACAGGGTCCTACGAGCAGTACTTC. Amino acid sequence: CASSYTTGSYEQYF. This chain joins TRBV6-5 and TRBJ2-7; TRBD1 is a possible D gene (6 bases). Deletions cut 2 bases from V and 1 base from J, with 9 bases between. The germline gives CDR1 MNHEY, CDR2 SVGAGI. The CDR3 is 14 residues long.

This clone was counted once. This chain links TRBV6-6 with TRBJ2-2; the D gene is possibly TRBD1 (5 bases). V dropped 2 bases and J dropped 5 bases, with 9 bases sitting between them. Germline CDR1 reads MNHNY; CDR2 reads SVGAGI (reference sequence). The CDR3 has 14 amino acids. CDR3 region: CASSYGAPTGELFF. The CDR3, as DNA: TGTGCCAGCAGTTACGGGGCGCCGACCGGGGAGCTGTTTTTT.

The rearrangement joins TRBV5-6 to TRBJ1-4; D uncertain. The germline V gene has CDR1 SGHDT and CDR2 YYEEEE. The CDR3 is 14 residues long. V gave up 3 bases and J gave up 8 bases, with 14 bases separating them. The CDR3 protein is CASSSQVKGEKLFF. The CDR3 DNA follows: TGTGCCAGCAGCTCCCAGGTGAAAGGAGAAAAACTGTTTTTT.

The V and J genes are TRBV6-5 and TRBJ2-7, with TRBD1 identical over 8 bases. V lost 2 bases, J lost 3 bases, and 3 bases stayed unmatched. Germline V gene sequence: CDR1 MNHEY, CDR2 SVGAGI. The CDR3 loop spans 14 amino acids. The DNA of the CDR3 is TGTGCCAGCAGTTACCAGGGGGCTATCTACGAGCAGTACTTC. Protein sequence: CASSYQGAIYEQYF.

This sequence joins TRBV29-1 and TRBJ2-5; D perhaps matches TRBD1 (5 bases). Trimming pared 6 bases from V and 5 bases from J, leaving 10 bases between. The germline V gene encodes CDR1 SQVTM and CDR2 ANQGSEA. This CDR3 comprises 11 residues. The DNA of the CDR3 is TGCAGCGTCCAGGGTTACGAGACCCAGTACTTC. Its translation is CSVQGYETQYF.

A word on this clone: Germline and junction disagree at one end, which may indicate a read error. Other DNA sequences of this sample code for an identical CDR3. The V call is TRBV2, the J call TRBJ2-4, with D maybe TRBD1 (6 bases). In germline, CDR1 is SNHLY, CDR2 FYNNEI. The CDR3 consists of 16 residues. CDR3 sequence reads: CASREGQFQAKNIQYF. CDR3 in DNA: TGTGCCAGCAGGGAAGGACAGTTCCAAGCCAAAAACATTCAGTACTTC.

This chain connects TRBV29-1 to TRBJ2-7; D unclear. From germline, CDR1 is SQVTM and CDR2 ANQGSEA. V lost 7 bases, J lost 0 bases, and 7 bases lay in between. The CDR3 length is 11 residues. The CDR3 DNA reads TGCAGCGGCGGAAGCTCCTACGAGCAGTACTTC. Translated, it gives CSGGSSYEQYF.

On this clone itself: One end of the junction is discordant with germline, which a read error may explain. The V and J genes are TRBV7-9 and TRBJ2-3, with a possible D match to TRBD2 (5 bases). This CDR3 is 15 amino acids long. CDR1 SEHNR and CDR2 FQNEAQ come from the germline V gene (reference sequence). CDR3 in amino acids: CSSSAALATTDTQYF. The CDR3 DNA reads TGTTCCAGCAGCGCAGCCCTAGCTACCACAGATACGCAGTATTTT.

The rearrangement uses TRBV6-5 and TRBJ1-1; TRBD1 matches at 9 bases. V lost 6 bases to trimming and J lost 7 bases; unmatched junction nucleotides: 9. The CDR3 consists of 14 residues. Germline V gene sequence: CDR1 MNHEY, CDR2 SVGAGI. The CDR3 sequence: CASSVQGAGGEAFF. The CDR3 DNA reads as TGTGCCAGCAGCGTACAGGGGGCGGGTGGTGAAGCTTTCTTT.

In its sample, this clone was seen a few times. This chain connects TRBV11-2 to TRBJ2-2; D possibly corresponds to TRBD1 (5 bases). The V and J ends lost 5 bases and 5 bases respectively, with 15 bases between them. The CDR3 covers 15 residues. Germline V gives CDR1 SGHAT, CDR2 FQNNGV. CDR3 bases: TGTGCCAGCAGCCCCCATACAGGTCCGACCGGGGAGCTGTTTTTT. Amino acid sequence: CASSPHTGPTGELFF. Variable domain in full (rest from reference TRBV11-2 and TRBJ2-2): EAGVAQSPRYKIIEKRQSVAFWCNPISGHATLYWYQQILGQGPKLLIQFQNNGVVDDSQLPKDRFSAERLKGVDSTLKIQPAKLEDSAVYLCASSPHTGPTGELFFGEGSRLTVL.

The genes are TRBV28 and TRBJ2-7; D is possibly TRBD2 (6 bases). Trimming took off 1 base at V and 2 bases at J, with 18 bases between the two ends. The germline V gene encodes CDR1 MDHEN and CDR2 SYDVKM. The CDR3 consists of 17 residues. The CDR3 sequence is CASSLYGWRDEAYEQYF. CDR3 coding DNA: TGTGCCAGCAGTTTATATGGGTGGAGGGACGAAGCCTACGAGCAGTACTTC.

The CDR3 DNA reads as TGTGCCAGCAGTTTAGGACAGCTTCCCGGTCTTTCACCCCTCCACTTT. Translated: CASSLGQLPGLSPLHF. This sequence joins TRBV27 and TRBJ1-6, with a possible D match to TRBD1 (6 bases). This CDR3 is built from 16 residues. V gave up 2 bases and J gave up 9 bases, with 17 bases separating them. Per germline, CDR1 MNHEY and CDR2 SMNVEV (reference sequence).

This CDR3 is CASSSTRDSRGDYGYTF. Here the CDR3 DNA reads TGCGCCAGCAGCTCGACCCGGGACTCCCGAGGGGACTATGGCTACACCTTC. The V and J genes are TRBV5-1 and TRBJ1-2, with a possible D match to TRBD1 (5 bases). V gave up 3 bases and J gave up 3 bases, with 21 bases separating them. The CDR3 length is 17 residues. Germline V gives CDR1 SGHRS, CDR2 YFSETQ.

This CDR3 is CASSNLQGVGLFF. The CDR3 DNA sequence: TGTGCCAGCAGCAACCTCCAGGGTGTGGGTCTGTTTTTT. The chain carries TRBV6-6 and TRBJ1-4, with D maybe TRBD1 (5 bases). Trimming pared 6 bases from V and 14 bases from J, leaving 19 bases between. Germline CDR1 is MNHNY and CDR2 is SVGAGI (reference sequence). The CDR3 contains 13 residues.

The chain recombines TRBV27 with TRBJ1-5, with 8 bases aligning to TRBD1. The ends lost 5 bases at V and 4 bases at J; junction bases unmatched: 4. Germline V gives CDR1 MNHEY, CDR2 SMNVEV (reference sequence). CDR3 length equals 14 residues. The CDR3 DNA reads as TGTGCCAGCAGTGCAGGGGGCAGGAATCAGCCCCAGCATTTT. It yields the protein CASSAGGRNQPQHF.